A selection of T cell receptor beta chains follows, all from one sample in a study of metastatic and nonmetastatic thyroid tumors. MiXCR was used by TCRdb to re-call the PCR reads. Of some 23,000 clones listed, about 13% were seen once; the top ten hold 15% to 20%. The sequenced sample consisted of blood. Receptors were obtained from a female donor with papillary thyroid cancer or a benign thyroid nodule (not recorded which). Some clones in this sample may be carry-over from other donors' samples. Each CDR3 is given with its conserved first and last residue. Fields, in order: D gene, clone size, V gene, J gene, CDR3 DNA, CDR3 protein. A D gene is named only where the DNA matches it firmly. Clone size appears in some rows only: once, few, many, or a class for an expanded clone.

.	many	TRBV28	TRBJ2-2	TGTGCCAGCGGCGTACAGGGTCGTGGCACCGGGGAGCTGTTTTTT	CASGVQGRGTGELFF
.	many	TRBV15	TRBJ1-6	TGTGCCACCAGCAACAGACAGGCCGGTAATTCACCCCTCCACTTT	CATSNRQAGNSPLHF
.	many	TRBV2	TRBJ2-7	TGTGCCAGCAGTGATGATGGGAGTTCGACCGAGCAGTACTTC	CASSDDGSSTEQYF
.	many	TRBV10-3	TRBJ2-2	TGTGCCATCAGACAATCAGGCGGGGAGCTGTTTTTT	CAIRQSGGELFF
.	.	TRBV6-6	TRBJ2-3	TGTGCCAGCAGTTACTTAGTCTCTAGCACAGATACGCAGTATTTT	CASSYLVSSTDTQYF
.	many	TRBV28	TRBJ1-5	TGTGCCAGCAGTACAGGGACGTATAGCAATCAGCCCCAGCATTTT	CASSTGTYSNQPQHF
.	many	TRBV7-3	TRBJ2-3	TGTGCCAGCAGCCCGAATCAGGCTAGCACAGATACGCAGTATTTT	CASSPNQASTDTQYF
TRBD1	many	TRBV13	TRBJ1-1	TGTGCCAGCAGCACGGGACAGATGAACACTGAAGCTTTCTTT	CASSTGQMNTEAFF
.	.	TRBV3-1	TRBJ1-1	TGTGCCAGCAGCCAAGCCGAGAACACTGAAGCTTTCTTT	CASSQAENTEAFF
.	many	TRBV28	TRBJ2-1	TGTGCCAGCAGCGGCCTACAAGGCTTCTACAATGAGCAGTTCTTC	CASSGLQGFYNEQFF
.	.	TRBV6-1	TRBJ2-2	TGCGCAAGCCGTGATATGGGTACAAGCTCCGGGGAGCTGTTTTTT	CASRDMGTSSGELFF
.	many	TRBV4-3	TRBJ1-5	TGCGCCAGCAGCCAAGAGACAGGTCGGCCCCAGCATTTT	CASSQETGRPQHF
.	many	TRBV19	TRBJ2-1	TGTGCCAGTATGCGGGCGGGAAATGAGCAGTTCTTC	CASMRAGNEQFF
.	.	TRBV7-9	TRBJ2-7	TGTGCCAGCAGCCCCCTCGGGGACTACGAGCAGTACTTC	CASSPLGDYEQYF
.	.	TRBV14	TRBJ2-3	TGTGCCAGCAGCCATCAAAAGCGGTCGACGCAGTATTTT	CASSHQKRSTQYF
TRBD1	many	TRBV18	TRBJ2-1	TGTGCCAGCTCATCGACAGGGGATGAGCAGTTCTTC	CASSSTGDEQFF
TRBD2	many	TRBV12-3/TRBV12-4	TRBJ2-7	TGTGCCAGCAGTTTTTCGACTAGCGGGACGCTCGAGCAGTACTTC	CASSFSTSGTLEQYF
TRBD1	many	TRBV24-1	TRBJ2-3	TGTGCCACCAGTGATTTTGGACAGGGGGCTTTTAGCACAGATACGCAGTATTTT	CATSDFGQGAFSTDTQYF
TRBD1	many	TRBV5-6	TRBJ2-6	TGTGCCAGCAGCTTCGGTCAGGGGGTTCACTCTGGGGCCAACGTCCTGACTTTC	CASSFGQGVHSGANVLTF
.	many	TRBV7-9	TRBJ1-1	TGTGCCAGCAGCCCTGACAGGACTGAAGCTTTCTTT	CASSPDRTEAFF
.	many	TRBV14	TRBJ1-5	TGTGCCAGCTCGATCGGATATAGCAATCAGCCCCAGCATTTT	CASSIGYSNQPQHF
TRBD2	many	TRBV7-6	TRBJ2-7	TGTGCCAGCAGCCTAGGGGCGGGAGGTCCATACGAGCAGTACTTC	CASSLGAGGPYEQYF
TRBD2	many	TRBV27	TRBJ2-7	TGTGCCAGCAGTCAATCAGCGGGAGGAACCTACGAGCAGTACTTC	CASSQSAGGTYEQYF
TRBD2	.	TRBV6-1	TRBJ2-7	TGTGCCAGCAGTAGGGCTAGCGGGAGTCGGTACGAGCAGTACTTC	CASSRASGSRYEQYF
TRBD1	many	TRBV28	TRBJ1-2	TGTGCCAGCAGGACAGGGGGCGCACTAGTCTATGGCTACACCTTC	CASRTGGALVYGYTF
.	many	TRBV5-1	TRBJ1-1	TGCGCCAGCAGCTTGCTTTCTAACAGCGAAGCTTTCTTT	CASSLLSNSEAFF
TRBD1	.	TRBV6-1	TRBJ2-7	TGTGCCAGCGGACAGGGAGAGACCTACGAGCAGTACTTC	CASGQGETYEQYF
TRBD1	.	TRBV6-2/TRBV6-3	TRBJ1-5	TGTGCCAGCAGTTACAGGACAGGGACAAGCAATCAGCCCCAGCATTTT	CASSYRTGTSNQPQHF
.	many	TRBV2	TRBJ2-3	TGTGCCAGCAGGTACACAGATACGCAGTATTTT	CASRYTDTQYF
TRBD2	many	TRBV7-3	TRBJ2-1	TGTGCCAGCAGCTACGGCGGGGGGAATGAGCAGTTCTTC	CASSYGGGNEQFF
.	many	TRBV28	TRBJ1-5	TGTGCCAGCAGTTTTCAAGAAGCATATCAGCCCCAGCATTTT	CASSFQEAYQPQHF
.	.	TRBV6-1	TRBJ2-1	TGTGCCAGCAGTGAAGGCGACGAGCAGTTCTTC	CASSEGDEQFF
.	few	TRBV11-2	TRBJ1-6	TGTGCCAGCAGCTTAGATTTGCCGGGGCTCCCCCTCGGGTCCCTCCACTTT	CASSLDLPGLPLGSLHF
TRBD1	.	TRBV12-3/TRBV12-4	TRBJ1-5	TGTGCCAGCGTGAAACAAGGGGGCCATCAGCCCCAGCATTTT	CASVKQGGHQPQHF
.	many	TRBV7-9	TRBJ2-1	TGTGCCAGCAGCTTACTCGGGAGCACGGCGAGTGAGCAGTTCTTC	CASSLLGSTASEQFF
.	many	TRBV11-2	TRBJ2-7	TGTGCCAGCAGCTTAGGGTTGCGGAGGTACGGCGAGCAGTACTTC	CASSLGLRRYGEQYF
.	many	TRBV7-9	TRBJ1-4	TGTGCCAGCAGCTTTGAAAGTGAAAAACTGTTTTTT	CASSFESEKLFF
.	many	TRBV5-1	TRBJ2-3	TGCGCCAGCAGCTTGTTTCGGGGCACAGATACGCAGTATTTT	CASSLFRGTDTQYF
.	many	TRBV20-1	TRBJ2-1	TGCAGTGCGAGAAGGGCGCGAGATTTCTACAATGAGCAGTTCTTC	CSARRARDFYNEQFF
TRBD2	.	TRBV6-4	TRBJ2-1	TGTGCCAGCAGTCCACACGGTCTTAGCGGGAGGCCTTACAATGAGCAGTTCTTC	CASSPHGLSGRPYNEQFF
.	many	TRBV18	TRBJ2-5	TGTGCCAGCTCACTCCTCCTCGAGACCCAGTACTTC	CASSLLLETQYF
.	many	TRBV27	TRBJ1-1	TGTGCCAGCAATAGTTTATTAAGGGGCGTGAACACTGAAGCTTTCTTT	CASNSLLRGVNTEAFF
TRBD2	medium-sized	TRBV12-3/TRBV12-4	TRBJ2-3	TGTGCCAGCAGTGTTGGGACTAGCGGCACAGATACGCAGTATTTT	CASSVGTSGTDTQYF
TRBD2	few	TRBV6-2/TRBV6-3	TRBJ2-3	TGTGCCAGCGGGACTAGCGGCACAGATACGCAGTATTTT	CASGTSGTDTQYF
TRBD2	many	TRBV20-1	TRBJ2-1	TGCAGTGCTAGGGAACTAGCGGGAGGGACCAATGAGCAGTTCTTC	CSARELAGGTNEQFF
TRBD1	many	TRBV10-3	TRBJ2-7	TGTGCCATCAGTTCGGGACAGGCCTACGAGCAGTACTTC	CAISSGQAYEQYF
TRBD2	many	TRBV7-9	TRBJ2-1	TGTGCCAGCAGCAAGCTAGCGGGAGTGAGGAATGAGCAGTTCTTC	CASSKLAGVRNEQFF
.	many	TRBV20-1	TRBJ2-1	TGCAGTGCTAGCACAACCTTCTCGAGCACAGCGTTCAATGAGCAGTTCTTC	CSASTTFSSTAFNEQFF
.	.	TRBV5-1	TRBJ2-7	TGCGCCAGCAGCTTACAGGGCTACGAGCAGTACTTC	CASSLQGYEQYF
TRBD2	many	TRBV7-8	TRBJ2-1	TGTGCCAGCAGCTTAGCCAGCGGGAGACCCCATGAGCAGTTCTTC	CASSLASGRPHEQFF
.	many	TRBV10-2	TRBJ2-7	TGCGCCAGCAGTGAGTCCCAAGTCGGTTCCTACGAGCAGTACTTC	CASSESQVGSYEQYF
.	few	TRBV7-3	TRBJ2-2	TGTGCCAGCAGCGCCCAGGTGCTGGAGCTGTTTTTT	CASSAQVLELFF
.	few	TRBV27	TRBJ1-5	TGTGCCAGCAGTCCCGAATGGGTCGGGTTTAGCAATCAGCCCCAGCATTTT	CASSPEWVGFSNQPQHF
.	many	TRBV7-2	TRBJ2-1	TGTGCCAGCAGCTCCGGTGGGAATTCAGGTGAGCAGTTCTTC	CASSSGGNSGEQFF
TRBD1	many	TRBV5-1	TRBJ2-7	TGCGCCAGCAGCTTGGAACCGGGACAGGGGGCGTACGAGCAGTACTTC	CASSLEPGQGAYEQYF
TRBD2	many	TRBV20-1	TRBJ2-5	TGCAGTGCTCTTGGGAGGGGTGCGGGGCGGGAGACCCAGTACTTC	CSALGRGAGRETQYF
.	few	TRBV12-3/TRBV12-4	TRBJ2-7	TGTGCCAGCAGCCTACAGGGCTCCGAGCAGTACTTC	CASSLQGSEQYF
TRBD2	.	TRBV11-2	TRBJ2-1	TGTGCCAGCAGCTTAGTTATTAGCGGGAGCTCCTACAATGAGCAGTTCTTC	CASSLVISGSSYNEQFF
.	many	TRBV10-2	TRBJ2-5	TGCGCCAGCAGGGACTACCAAGAGACCCAGTACTTC	CASRDYQETQYF